This T cell receptor beta chain is from a study of blood T cell repertoires in COVID-19. Across the whole study: The study drew acute and convalescent COVID-19 samples from the United States, Italy and Spain.

CDR3 length: 13 residues. Trimming stripped 7 bases from V and 6 bases from J, with 15 bases between. Germline CDR1 reads MGHDK; CDR2 reads SYGVNS. Profiled with immunoSEQ multiplex PCR; TCRdb holds only in-frame clones, not every one. The sample lists 90,000 to 120,000 clones; roughly nine tenths were seen once. The sample taken for sequencing was peripheral blood. The chain employs TRBV25-1 and TRBJ1-2; D possibly corresponds to TRBD1 (6 bases). The receptor was isolated from a human donor in a cohort sampled during active COVID-19. CDR3 DNA sequence: TGTGCCAGCACAGACAGGAACCGAGATGGCTACACCTTC. Amino acids: CASTDRNRDGYTF.